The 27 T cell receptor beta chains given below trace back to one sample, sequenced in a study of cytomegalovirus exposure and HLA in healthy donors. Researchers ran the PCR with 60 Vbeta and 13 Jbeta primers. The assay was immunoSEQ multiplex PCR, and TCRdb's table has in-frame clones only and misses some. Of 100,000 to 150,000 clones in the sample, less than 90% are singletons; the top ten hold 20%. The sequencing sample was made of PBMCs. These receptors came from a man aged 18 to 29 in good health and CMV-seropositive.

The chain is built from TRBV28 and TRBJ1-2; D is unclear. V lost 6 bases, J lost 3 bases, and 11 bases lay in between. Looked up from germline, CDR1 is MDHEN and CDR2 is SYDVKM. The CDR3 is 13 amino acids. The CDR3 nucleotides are TGTGCCAGCAGGTCTGAGGGTTACTATGGCTACACCTTC. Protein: CASRSEGYYGYTF.

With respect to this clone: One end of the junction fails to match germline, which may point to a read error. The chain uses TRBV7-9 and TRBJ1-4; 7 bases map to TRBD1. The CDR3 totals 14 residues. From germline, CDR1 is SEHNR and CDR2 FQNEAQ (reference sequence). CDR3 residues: CSSSTTGYSEKLFF. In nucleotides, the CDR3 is TGTTCCAGCAGCACGACAGGGTATAGTGAAAAACTGTTTTTT. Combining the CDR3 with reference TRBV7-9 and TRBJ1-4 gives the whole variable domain DTGVSQNPRHKITKRGQNVTFRCDPISEHNRLYWYRQTLGQGPEFLTYFQNEAQLEKSRLLSDRFSAERPKGSFSTLEIQRTEQGDSAMYLCSSSTTGYSEKLFFGSGTQLSVL.

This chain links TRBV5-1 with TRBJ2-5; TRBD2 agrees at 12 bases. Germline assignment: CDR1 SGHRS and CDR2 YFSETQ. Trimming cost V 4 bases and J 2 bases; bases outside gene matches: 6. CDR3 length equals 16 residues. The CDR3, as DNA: TGCGCCAGCAGCCCACCCACTAGCGGGGGGCAAGAGACCCAGTACTTC. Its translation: CASSPPTSGGQETQYF.

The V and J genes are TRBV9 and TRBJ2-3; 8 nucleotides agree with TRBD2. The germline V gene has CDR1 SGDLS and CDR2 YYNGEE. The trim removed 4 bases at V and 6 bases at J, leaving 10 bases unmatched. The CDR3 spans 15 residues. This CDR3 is CASSIGLASGDTQYF. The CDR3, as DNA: TGTGCCAGCAGCATCGGACTAGCTTCGGGTGATACGCAGTATTTT.

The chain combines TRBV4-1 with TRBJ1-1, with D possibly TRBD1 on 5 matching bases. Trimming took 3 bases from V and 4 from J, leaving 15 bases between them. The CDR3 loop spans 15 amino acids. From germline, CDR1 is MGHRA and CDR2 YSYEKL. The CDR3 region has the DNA TGCGCCAGCAGCCAGCTGGGGGGGTGGACCACTGAAGCTTTCTTT. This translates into CASSQLGGWTTEAFF.

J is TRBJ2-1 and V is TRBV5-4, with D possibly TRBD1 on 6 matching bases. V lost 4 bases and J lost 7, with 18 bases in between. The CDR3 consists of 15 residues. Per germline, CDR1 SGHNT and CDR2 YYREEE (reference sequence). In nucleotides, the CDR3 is TGTGCCAGCAGCGAGACCGCAGGGGCTTCAAATGAGCAGTTCTTC. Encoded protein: CASSETAGASNEQFF.

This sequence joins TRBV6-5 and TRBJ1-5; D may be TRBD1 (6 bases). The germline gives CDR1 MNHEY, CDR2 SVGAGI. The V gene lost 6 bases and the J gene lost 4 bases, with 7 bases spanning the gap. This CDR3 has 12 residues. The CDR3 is CASRQGNQPQHF. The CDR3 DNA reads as TGTGCCAGCAGACAGGGAAATCAGCCCCAGCATTTT.

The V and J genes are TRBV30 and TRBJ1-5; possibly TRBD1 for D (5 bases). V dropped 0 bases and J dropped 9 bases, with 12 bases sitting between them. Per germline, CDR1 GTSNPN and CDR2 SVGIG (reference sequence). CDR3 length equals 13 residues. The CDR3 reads CAWSVGGGWPQHF. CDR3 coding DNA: TGTGCCTGGAGTGTGGGGGGGGGTTGGCCCCAGCATTTT.

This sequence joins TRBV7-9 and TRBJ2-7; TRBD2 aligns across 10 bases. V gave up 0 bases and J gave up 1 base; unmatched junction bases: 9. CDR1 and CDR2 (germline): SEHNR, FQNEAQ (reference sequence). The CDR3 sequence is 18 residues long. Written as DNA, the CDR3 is TGTGCCAGCAGCTTAGCTCTAGCGGGGGCCGGAGGGTCCTACGAGCAGTACTTC. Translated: CASSLALAGAGGSYEQYF.

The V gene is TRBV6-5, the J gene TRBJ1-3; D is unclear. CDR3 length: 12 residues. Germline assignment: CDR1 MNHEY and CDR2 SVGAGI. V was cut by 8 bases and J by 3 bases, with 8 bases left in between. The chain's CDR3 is CASGGSGNTIYF. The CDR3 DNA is TGTGCCAGCGGTGGGAGTGGAAACACCATATATTTT.

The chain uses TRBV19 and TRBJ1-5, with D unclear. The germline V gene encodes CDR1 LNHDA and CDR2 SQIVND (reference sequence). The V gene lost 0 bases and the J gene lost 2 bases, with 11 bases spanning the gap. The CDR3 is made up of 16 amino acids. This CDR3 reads CASSIDRGIGNQPQHF. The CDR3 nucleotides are TGTGCCAGTAGTATAGATCGAGGAATCGGCAATCAGCCCCAGCATTTT.

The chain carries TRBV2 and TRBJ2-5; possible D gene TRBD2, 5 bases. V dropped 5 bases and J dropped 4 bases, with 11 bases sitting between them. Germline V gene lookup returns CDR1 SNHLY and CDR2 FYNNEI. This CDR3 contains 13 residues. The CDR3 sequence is CASSQGLLETQYF. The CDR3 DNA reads TGTGCCAGCAGTCAAGGACTTTTAGAGACCCAGTACTTC.

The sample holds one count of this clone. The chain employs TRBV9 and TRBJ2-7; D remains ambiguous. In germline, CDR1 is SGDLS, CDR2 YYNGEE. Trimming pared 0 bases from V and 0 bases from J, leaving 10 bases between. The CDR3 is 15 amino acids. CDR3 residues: CASSVEAHGSYEQYF. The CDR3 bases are TGTGCCAGCAGCGTAGAAGCCCACGGCTCCTACGAGCAGTACTTC.

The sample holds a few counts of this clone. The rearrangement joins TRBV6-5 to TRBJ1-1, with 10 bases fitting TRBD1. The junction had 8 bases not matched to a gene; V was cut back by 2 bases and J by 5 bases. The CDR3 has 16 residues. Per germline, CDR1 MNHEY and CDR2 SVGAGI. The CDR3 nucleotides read TGTGCCAGCAGTTACATCCGGACAGGGGGTTCTACTGAAGCTTTCTTT. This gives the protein CASSYIRTGGSTEAFF.

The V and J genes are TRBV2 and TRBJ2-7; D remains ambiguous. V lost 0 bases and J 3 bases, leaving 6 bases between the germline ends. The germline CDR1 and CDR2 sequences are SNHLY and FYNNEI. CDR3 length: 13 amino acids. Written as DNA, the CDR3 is TGTGCCAGCAGTGAAGCGCGGATCTACGAGCAGTACTTC. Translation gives CASSEARIYEQYF.

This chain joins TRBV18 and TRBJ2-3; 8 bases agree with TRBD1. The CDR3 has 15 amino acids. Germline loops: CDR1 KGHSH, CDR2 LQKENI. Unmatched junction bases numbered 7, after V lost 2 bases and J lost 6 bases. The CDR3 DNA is TGTGCCAGCTCACCAAGGGGACAGGCGAGGGATACGCAGTATTTT. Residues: CASSPRGQARDTQYF.

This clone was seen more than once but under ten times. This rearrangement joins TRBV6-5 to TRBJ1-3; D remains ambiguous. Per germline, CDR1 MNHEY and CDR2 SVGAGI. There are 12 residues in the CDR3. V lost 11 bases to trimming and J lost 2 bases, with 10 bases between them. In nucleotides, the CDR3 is TGTGCCGTCGAATCGGCTGGAAACACCATATATTTT. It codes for CAVESAGNTIYF.

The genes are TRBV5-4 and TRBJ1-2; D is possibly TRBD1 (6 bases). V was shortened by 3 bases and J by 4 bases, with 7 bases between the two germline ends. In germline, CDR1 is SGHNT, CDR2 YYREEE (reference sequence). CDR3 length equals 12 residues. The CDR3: CASSSDSYGYTF. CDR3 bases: TGTGCCAGCAGCTCGGACAGCTATGGCTACACCTTC.

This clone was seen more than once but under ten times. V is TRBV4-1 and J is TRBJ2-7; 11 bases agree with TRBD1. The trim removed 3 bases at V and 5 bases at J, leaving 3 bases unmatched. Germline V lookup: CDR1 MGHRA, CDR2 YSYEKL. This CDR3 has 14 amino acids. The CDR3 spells CASSQRTGGDEQYF. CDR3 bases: TGCGCCAGCAGCCAGAGGACAGGGGGCGACGAGCAGTACTTC.

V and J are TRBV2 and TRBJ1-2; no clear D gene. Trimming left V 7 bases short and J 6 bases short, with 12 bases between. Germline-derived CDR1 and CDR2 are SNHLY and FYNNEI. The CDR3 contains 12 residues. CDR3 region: CASTQDSNGYTF. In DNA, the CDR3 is TGTGCCAGCACCCAAGACTCAAATGGCTACACCTTC.

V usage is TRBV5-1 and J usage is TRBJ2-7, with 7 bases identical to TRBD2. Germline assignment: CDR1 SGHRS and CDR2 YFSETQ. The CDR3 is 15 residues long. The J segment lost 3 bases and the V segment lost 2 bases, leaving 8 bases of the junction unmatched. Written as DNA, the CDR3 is TGCGCCAGCAGCTTCACCGAAGCGGGGAGCTACGAGCAGTACTTC. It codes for CASSFTEAGSYEQYF.

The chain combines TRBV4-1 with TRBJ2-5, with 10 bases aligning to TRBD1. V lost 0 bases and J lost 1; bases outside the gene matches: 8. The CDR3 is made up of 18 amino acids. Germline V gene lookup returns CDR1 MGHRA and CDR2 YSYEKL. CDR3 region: CASSQESSGTGVQETQYF. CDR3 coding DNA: TGCGCCAGCAGCCAAGAGTCTAGTGGGACAGGGGTCCAAGAGACCCAGTACTTC.

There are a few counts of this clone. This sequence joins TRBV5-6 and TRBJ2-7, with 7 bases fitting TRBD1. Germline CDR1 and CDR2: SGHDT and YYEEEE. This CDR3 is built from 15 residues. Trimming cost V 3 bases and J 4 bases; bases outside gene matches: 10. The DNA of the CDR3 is TGTGCCAGCAGCTACACCGGGACAGTAAGGTACGAGCAGTACTTC. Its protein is CASSYTGTVRYEQYF.

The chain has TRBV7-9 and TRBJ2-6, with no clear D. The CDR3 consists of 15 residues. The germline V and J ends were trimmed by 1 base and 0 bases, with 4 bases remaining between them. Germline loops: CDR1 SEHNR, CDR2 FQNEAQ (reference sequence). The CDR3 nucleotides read TGTGCCAGCAGCTTAGGGCTCTCTGGGGCCAACGTCCTGACTTTC. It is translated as CASSLGLSGANVLTF. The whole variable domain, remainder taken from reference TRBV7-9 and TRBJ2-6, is DTGVSQNPRHKITKRGQNVTFRCDPISEHNRLYWYRQTLGQGPEFLTYFQNEAQLEKSRLLSDRFSAERPKGSFSTLEIQRTEQGDSAMYLCASSLGLSGANVLTFGAGSRLTVL.

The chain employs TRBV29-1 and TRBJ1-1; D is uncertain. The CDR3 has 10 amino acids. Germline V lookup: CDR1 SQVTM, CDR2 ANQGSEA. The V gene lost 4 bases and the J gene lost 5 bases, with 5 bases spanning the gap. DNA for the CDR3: TGCAGCGTTGTTGAGACTGAAGCTTTCTTT. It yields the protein CSVVETEAFF.

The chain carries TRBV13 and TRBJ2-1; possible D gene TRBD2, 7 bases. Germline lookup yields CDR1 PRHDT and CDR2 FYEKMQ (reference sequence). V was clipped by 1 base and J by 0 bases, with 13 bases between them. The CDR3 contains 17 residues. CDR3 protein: CASSLAGGRSSYNEQFF. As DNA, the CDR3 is TGTGCCAGCAGCTTAGCGGGGGGCAGGAGCTCCTACAATGAGCAGTTCTTC.

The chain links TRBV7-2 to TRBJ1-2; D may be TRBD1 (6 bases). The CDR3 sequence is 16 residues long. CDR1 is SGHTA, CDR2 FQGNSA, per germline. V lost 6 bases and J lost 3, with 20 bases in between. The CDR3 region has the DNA TGTGCCAGCAGTTCTGAGGGGGTATCTCTTGACTATGGCTACACCTTC. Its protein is CASSSEGVSLDYGYTF.